This T cell receptor beta chain was identified in a study of cytotoxic CD8 clonotypes in ibrutinib-treated CLL. Broader study findings: Baseline-level clonality went beyond age-matched healthy donors and moved in step with circulating CD8+ T-cell counts. Contraction or stability on treatment characterized the public clonotypes, which were uncommon.

Here immunoSEQ multiplex PCR was the method, and the copy in TCRdb shows in-frame clones only, minus some. The sample contains over 120,000 clones, approximately 80% of which appear only once. As concerns this clone: The antigen is unknown.

The germline V and J ends were trimmed by 4 bases and 10 bases, with 9 bases remaining between them. Germline-derived CDR1 and CDR2 are LNHDA and SQIVND (reference sequence). CDR3 length: 11 amino acids. This specimen consisted of PBMCs, obtained after 36 months of ibrutinib treatment. The chain has TRBV19 and TRBJ2-3; D uncertain. The sequence derives from a human donor with chronic lymphocytic leukemia. The CDR3 region is CASSTTAAQYF. DNA of the CDR3: TGTGCCAGTAGTACAACCGCAGCGCAGTATTTT.